Shown below are 20 T cell receptor beta chains from a single sample sequenced in a study of vaccination effects on CD4 cells after COVID-19. These receptors have no identified antigens. Antigen-specific CD4+ T cells were expanded (with viral peptide pools) by the ViraFEST assay ahead of sequencing. When around 10 days of culture had elapsed, CD4+ T cells were isolated. Documented for the person is a PCR-confirmed SARS-CoV-2 infection occurring between March and December 2020. Profiling relied on immunoSEQ multiplex PCR, and the TCRdb table lists in-frame clones only, not all of them. In the table there are tens of thousands of clones, just under 75% of which are singletons. Sequenced here: CD4+ T cells from PBMCs cultured with a peptide pool, sampled before COVID-19 vaccination. These receptors came from a human donor who had a prior SARS-CoV-2 infection.

This clone came up a few times. The genes are TRBV3-1 (or the pseudogene TRBV3-2) and TRBJ2-3; D not certain. Trimming removed 5 bases at V and 5 bases at J, with 8 bases between. The germline V gene encodes CDR1 LGHDT and CDR2 YNNKEL (reference sequence). This CDR3 has 12 residues. The CDR3 spells CASSMGLDTQYF. DNA of the CDR3: TGTGCCAGCAGCATGGGGTTAGATACGCAGTATTTT.

This rearrangement joins TRBV7-2 to TRBJ2-7; 8 positions agree with TRBD1. From germline, CDR1 is SGHTA and CDR2 FQGNSA. V lost 6 bases and J lost 1; bases outside the gene matches: 8. This CDR3 region has 15 residues. In DNA, the CDR3 is TGTGCCAGCAGGTACCGGGACAGGTCTTCCTACGAGCAGTACTTC. Translation: CASRYRDRSSYEQYF.

This rearrangement joins TRBV11-1 to TRBJ2-3; tentative D call: TRBD1 (6 bases). Germline V gene sequence: CDR1 SGHAT, CDR2 FQDESV (reference sequence). The CDR3 runs 15 residues. Trimming left V 2 bases short and J 6 bases short, with 15 bases between. The CDR3 is CASSLPELGADTQYF. Written as DNA, the CDR3 is TGTGCCAGCAGCTTACCCGAGTTGGGGGCGGATACGCAGTATTTT.

This sequence joins TRBV2 and TRBJ1-2; maybe TRBD1 (5 bases). The length of the CDR3 is 14 residues. Trimming pared 4 bases from V and 0 bases from J, leaving 9 bases between. Germline V gene data show CDR1 as SNHLY and CDR2 as FYNNEI. Written as DNA, the CDR3 is TGTGCCAGCAGTGGGGACCAGACTAACTATGGCTACACCTTC. It encodes CASSGDQTNYGYTF.

The CDR3 DNA sequence: TGTGCCAGCAGCGGGGACAGGGCCATCTATGGCTACACCTTC. Translation gives CASSGDRAIYGYTF. The chain combines TRBV7-2 with TRBJ1-2; 9 bases are shared with TRBD1. The CDR3 has 14 residues. The ends lost 5 bases at V and 4 bases at J; junction bases unmatched: 5. Per the germline V gene, CDR1 is SGHTA and CDR2 is FQGNSA.

The rearrangement uses TRBV4-2 and TRBJ1-5; tentatively, D is TRBD1 (6 bases). The ends were cut back, 3 bases at V and 7 bases at J, with 13 bases in the middle. Germline-derived CDR1 and CDR2 are LGHNA and YNFKEQ. CDR3 length: 14 residues. The DNA for the CDR3 is TGTGCCAGCAGCCAGCGTACAGGGATCCAGCCCCAGCATTTT. It yields the protein CASSQRTGIQPQHF.

The rearrangement links TRBV7-9 to TRBJ1-1; D is unresolved. CDR1 and CDR2 (germline): SEHNR, FQNEAQ (reference sequence). This CDR3 spans 17 amino acids. V dropped 5 bases and J dropped 0 bases, with 19 bases sitting between them. As DNA, the CDR3 is TGTGCCAGCAGCCGCACGCCAAAGAGTTGGTTGAACACTGAAGCTTTCTTT. This codes for CASSRTPKSWLNTEAFF.

This chain joins TRBV7-2 and TRBJ1-3, with a possible D match to TRBD1 (6 bases). Trimming stripped 3 bases from V and 4 bases from J, with 10 bases between. CDR1 is SGHTA, CDR2 FQGNSA, per germline. This CDR3 is 14 amino acids long. This CDR3 reads CASSFGQKGNTIYF. Here the CDR3 DNA reads TGTGCCAGCAGCTTCGGACAGAAGGGAAACACCATATATTTT.

As regards this clone: Other DNA sequences from this sample encode an identical CDR3 as well. DNA for the CDR3: TGTGCCAGCAGCTTGGCCACCGAGCAGTACTTC. Encoded protein: CASSLATEQYF. The chain combines TRBV5-5 with TRBJ2-7; D not resolved. This CDR3 has 11 amino acids. Germline loops: CDR1 SGHKS, CDR2 YYEKEE (reference sequence). With 0 bases removed from V and 6 bases from J, the gap between germline ends came to 4 bases.

The chain combines TRBV11-3 with TRBJ1-2, with D perhaps matching TRBD1 (5 bases). Trimming stripped 1 base from V and 2 bases from J, with 8 bases between. Germline assignment: CDR1 SGHNT and CDR2 YENEEA. The CDR3 has 14 residues. CDR3 nucleotide sequence: TGTGCCAGCAGCTTAGCCCCAGGGAACTATGGCTACACCTTC. Translation: CASSLAPGNYGYTF.

This clone was counted a few times. V usage is TRBV28 and J usage is TRBJ2-7; 7 nucleotides match TRBD1. With V trimmed by 5 bases and J by 2 bases, 3 bases remained unmatched. CDR1 is MDHEN, CDR2 SYDVKM, per germline. This CDR3 comprises 13 residues. In nucleotides, the CDR3 is TGTGCCAGCAGTCGGGACAGAACCTACGAGCAGTACTTC. Translated, it gives CASSRDRTYEQYF.

The chain uses TRBV21-1 and TRBJ2-5; the table calls TRBD1, which could not be checked here. TRBV21-1 is a pseudogene. This CDR3 is built from 17 residues. The DNA of the CDR3 is TGTGCCAGCAGCAAAGAAGCCAGGGGGCGACTTAGAGAGACCCAGTACTTC. As protein: CASSKEARGRLRETQYF.

The chain joins TRBV30 to TRBJ2-1; perhaps TRBD2 as D (6 bases). Germline lookup yields CDR1 GTSNPN and CDR2 SVGIG (reference sequence). The CDR3 has 16 amino acids. The V end was cut by 1 base, the J end by 4 bases, with 17 bases between. The CDR3 bases are TGTGCCTGGAGTGAACTAGGACTACGATCATACAATGAGCAGTTCTTC. Amino acid sequence: CAWSELGLRSYNEQFF.

The genes are TRBV29-1 and TRBJ1-1, with unresolved D. V was trimmed by 6 bases and J by 0 bases, leaving 8 bases between them. Germline V gene sequence: CDR1 SQVTM, CDR2 ANQGSEA. The CDR3 contains 12 residues. The DNA for the CDR3 is TGCAGCGTCGACACTTTGAACACTGAAGCTTTCTTT. Translation: CSVDTLNTEAFF.

The genes are TRBV7-2 and TRBJ2-2; D possibly uses TRBD1 or TRBD2 (6 bases each). This CDR3 comprises 16 residues. Per germline, CDR1 SGHTA and CDR2 FQGNSA. Trimming cost V 5 bases and J 0 bases, with 13 bases left between them. In DNA, the CDR3 is TGTGCCAGCAGCCGCAACGGGGGCTCGAACACCGGGGAGCTGTTTTTT. It translates to CASSRNGGSNTGELFF.

The rearrangement uses TRBV20-1 and TRBJ1-1, with 7 nucleotides matching TRBD1. From germline, CDR1 is DFQATT and CDR2 SNEGSKA (reference sequence). The CDR3 length is 13 residues. Trimming at V came to 4 bases and at J to 1 base, leaving 3 bases not matched to a gene. The CDR3 here is CSANEGANTEAFF. The CDR3 DNA follows: TGCAGTGCTAATGAGGGGGCGAACACTGAAGCTTTCTTT.

This clone was counted a few times. At the DNA level, this CDR3 is encoded by other sequences in the same sample as well. The gene calls are TRBV7-9 and TRBJ2-4, with D perhaps matching TRBD2 (6 bases). CDR3 length equals 15 residues. V lost 1 base and J 1 base, leaving 8 bases between the germline ends. The germline V gene has CDR1 SEHNR and CDR2 FQNEAQ (reference sequence). The CDR3 region has the DNA TGTGCCAGCAGCTTAGTGGGGGGTGCCAAAAACATTCAGTACTTC. Translating it yields CASSLVGGAKNIQYF. Filled out from reference TRBV7-9 and TRBJ2-4, the complete variable domain reads DTGVSQNPRHKITKRGQNVTFRCDPISEHNRLYWYRQTLGQGPEFLTYFQNEAQLEKSRLLSDRFSAERPKGSFSTLEIQRTEQGDSAMYLCASSLVGGAKNIQYFGAGTRLSVL.

V is TRBV3-1 (or the pseudogene TRBV3-2) and J is TRBJ1-2, with 7 bases lining up with TRBD1. With 3 bases clipped from V and 2 bases from J, the junction kept 9 bases outside the gene matches. This CDR3 contains 16 residues. The germline V gene has CDR1 LGHDT and CDR2 YNNKEL (reference sequence). The CDR3 here is CASSHIDRASNYGYTF. CDR3 DNA sequence: TGTGCCAGCAGCCACATAGACAGGGCCAGCAACTATGGCTACACCTTC.

The V call is TRBV20-1, the J call TRBJ2-1; unclear D gene. The V gene lost 3 bases and the J gene lost 3 bases, with 21 bases spanning the gap. Germline V gives CDR1 DFQATT, CDR2 SNEGSKA (reference sequence). CDR3 length equals 17 residues. In DNA, the CDR3 is TGCAGTGCTAGTCCGGCAACATACACCAAGTACTACAATGAGCAGTTCTTC. Protein product: CSASPATYTKYYNEQFF.

For this clone: Mismatch with germline at one junction end may stem from a read error. J is TRBJ2-1 and V is TRBV7-7, with 9 nucleotides matching TRBD2. The CDR3 spans 16 residues. The germline CDR1 and CDR2 sequences are SSHAT and FNYEAQ (reference sequence). The CDR3, as DNA: TGTGCTAGCAGCTTAGCGCCGGGACTAGCTGTGAATGAGCAGTTCTTC. This encodes CASSLAPGLAVNEQFF. The entire variable domain, with the rest obtained from reference TRBV7-7 and TRBJ2-1, is as follows: GAGVSQSPRYKVTKRGQDVTLRCDPISSHATLYWYQQALGQGPEFLTYFNYEAQPDKSGLPSDRFSAERPEGSISTLTIQRTEQRDSAMYRCASSLAPGLAVNEQFFGPGTRLTVL.